Listed below are T cell receptor beta chains from one sample, sequenced in a study of T cell responses to AZD1222 COVID-19 vaccine. TCRdb's table, derived via immunoSEQ multiplex PCR, lists solely in-frame clones and lacks some. This sample carries around 86,000 clones, roughly 89% of them seen once, and the ten largest clones take over 7.5%. The sequencing used peripheral blood, collected on day 0 of AZD1222 vaccination. These TCRs come from an adult in good health. Each CDR3 is given with its conserved first and last residue. Each record gives: J gene, V gene, CDR3 protein.

>TRBJ2-3|TRBV19
CASSISDTQYF
>TRBJ1-1|TRBV7-3
CASSLTPLTEAFF
>TRBJ1-6|TRBV7-3
CASSVRQGRFSSYNSPLHF
>TRBJ1-2|TRBV29-1
CSVEELTGMKNTF
>TRBJ2-2|TRBV7-3
CASSLSGVPGELFF
>TRBJ1-3|TRBV20-1
CSASDPGQGRNTIYF
>TRBJ1-3|TRBV6-2/TRBV6-3
CASSYAGQGPGNTIYF
>TRBJ1-5|TRBV5-1
CASSLIGGITQPQHF
>TRBJ1-1|TRBV9
CASSEPLGQKNTEAFF
>TRBJ2-5|TRBV3-1/TRBV3-2
CASSQDRRDPQETQYF
>TRBJ2-2|TRBV6-5
CASSSLGGGELFF